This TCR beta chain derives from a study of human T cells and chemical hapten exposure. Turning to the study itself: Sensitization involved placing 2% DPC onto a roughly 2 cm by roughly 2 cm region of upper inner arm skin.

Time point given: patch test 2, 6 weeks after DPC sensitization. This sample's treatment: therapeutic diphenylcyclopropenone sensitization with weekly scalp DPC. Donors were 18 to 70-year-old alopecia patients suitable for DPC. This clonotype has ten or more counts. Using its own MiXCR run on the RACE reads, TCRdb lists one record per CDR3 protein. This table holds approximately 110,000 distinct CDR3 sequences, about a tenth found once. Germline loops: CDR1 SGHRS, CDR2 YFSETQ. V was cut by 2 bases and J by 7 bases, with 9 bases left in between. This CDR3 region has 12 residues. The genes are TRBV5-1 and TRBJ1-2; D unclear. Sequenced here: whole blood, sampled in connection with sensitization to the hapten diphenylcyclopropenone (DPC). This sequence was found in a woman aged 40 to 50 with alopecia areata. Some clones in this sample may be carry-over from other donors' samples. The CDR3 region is CASSFLSGGYTF. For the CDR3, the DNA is TGCGCCAGCAGCTTTCTTTCGGGTGGCTACACCTTC. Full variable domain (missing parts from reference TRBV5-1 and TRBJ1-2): KAGVTQTPRYLIKTRGQQVTLSCSPISGHRSVSWYQQTPGQGLQFLFEYFSETQRNKGNFPGRFSGRQFSNSRSEMNVSTLELGDSALYLCASSFLSGGYTFGSGTRLTVV.